This T cell receptor beta chain was recovered during a study of human T cells and chemical hapten exposure (dated by TCRdb to the early 2020s). Background for the entire study: For sensitization, 2% DPC in acetone was applied to a roughly 2 cm by roughly 2 cm area of upper inner arm skin. Roughly 30 alopecia patients gave blood for TCR sequencing at one to four time points (pre-sensitization, 2, 6 and 24 weeks). This study followed changes in the peripheral blood TCR repertoire in vivo during primary and secondary sensitization of alopecia patients to the hapten diphenylcyclopropenone (DPC). The mostly female patient cohort included alopecia areata with under or over 50% scalp involvement, alopecia totalis and alopecia universalis. Libraries were pooled for sequencing, and per-sample TCR yields varied mainly because of small differences in library volumes within the pool. Patient blood was sampled pre-sensitization (week 0) and at 2, 6 and about 24 weeks after DPC sensitization. Patch testing on the upper back used Finn chambers containing 0.01% DPC, with scoring done after 6 days according to International Contact Dermatitis Research Group standards. Patients additionally received weekly therapeutic DPC doses to the scalp throughout the approximately 24-week study period. The paper's findings and limits, for the study overall: DPC sensitization did not change the number of TCRs with a frequency above 1 in 1000, and there was no evidence of changes in global repertoire structure. Repeated subsampling changed both the strength of the expansion versus patch-test correlation and the threshold at which that correlation became significant. Compared with pre-sensitization or healthy control sets, expanded TCRs formed significantly more large CDR3 similarity clusters, which is consistent with antigen-driven responses. Alopecia, a presumed autoimmune disease, was present in all patients, so the immune response of the patients might differ from that of healthy individuals. A positive correlation was found between the number of PT1 expanded TCRs and patch test score, with significance reached at thresholds 8, 16 and 32 but not 4.

Clipping removes 4 bases from V and 2 bases from J, with 5 as the unmatched junction base count. The CDR3 sequence holds 16 residues, the cysteine and phenylalanine included. The retained sequence is limited to the CDR3, 48 bases, with the frame set at the first base. The germline V gene provides CDR1 SGHRS and CDR2 YFSETQ. The library was built by means of RACE. The reads were generated on a NextSeq 500. Library preparation attached unique molecular identifiers to individual cDNA molecules for quantitative, reproducible TCR counting. Each blood RNA sample was used to sequence both TCR alpha and TCR beta chains. The source study handled its data this way. Samples had a median of 95,638 TCRs, with a range from about 20,000 to 690,600. The Decombinator software suite was used to annotate the V, J and CDR3 of the TCR reads. Every sample was subsampled to the same number of TCRs (28,000) for the PS versus PT1 abundance plots. TCRs were defined as expanded if absent before sensitization and observed at least eight times at the 2-week time point. TCRdb cleaned the public reads at Q25 with fastp, built clones with MiXCR and kept in-frame beta chains. Entries that share a CDR3 protein sequence are merged under the most common genes and DNA. The V and J calls here are based on TCRdb, not the publication. In all, the sample holds 62,000 or so distinct CDR3 sequences, and approximately 11% of those were seen once. The top ten hold roughly 5% of the sample.

There are many counts of this clonotype. Its antigen is unknown. Within one base of it there is no much larger clone, and no base qualities were kept. In light of the paper, this sample's time point label describes: pre-sensitization, week 0. Interpreted using the paper, the treatment or condition label stands for: therapeutic diphenylcyclopropenone sensitization with weekly scalp DPC. At each patch-test visit, blood was drawn before the patch test was applied. To be eligible, patients had to be aged 18 to 70, diagnosed with alopecia and judged suitable for DPC therapy, while pregnant patients were excluded. Total RNA was extracted from unfractionated whole blood that had been collected in Tempus Blood RNA tubes.

The sample was whole blood, taken in connection with sensitization to the hapten diphenylcyclopropenone (DPC). The V and J segments used are TRBV5-1 and TRBJ2-2, and TRBD2 aligns with 10 junction nucleotides. This TCR was sampled from a woman between 45 and 60 years old with alopecia areata. Some clones in this sample may be carry-over from other donors' samples. The sequenced DNA is TGCGCCAGCAGCGCCACTAGCGGGATCAACACCGGGGAGCTGTTTTTT. This yields the protein CASSATSGINTGELFF.